This T cell receptor beta chain was sequenced in a study of OX40 agonist ivuxolimab in advanced cancers. Study details: An agonistic anti-OX40 (CD134) antibody, ivuxolimab, was used to treat the patients.

The V gene's germline CDR1 is SGHDN and CDR2 FVKESK. The CDR3 covers 13 residues. V was pared by 5 bases and J by 1 base, with 7 bases between. Sequenced by immunoSEQ multiplex PCR; TCRdb stores in-frame clones only, minus some. The data hold tens of thousands of clones, with about 85% observed a single time. A few counts support this clone. Its antigen is undetermined. Broader study findings: Dose levels from 0.1 to 3.0 mg/kg saw CD4+ and CD8+ blood T cells expand clonally by week 6. Certain nonresponding patients likewise had low normalized T-cell clonal expansion.

This chain connects TRBV14 to TRBJ2-3; D unclear. Here the sequenced sample was CD4+ or CD8+ T cells sorted from blood, taken in a trial of the OX40 agonist ivuxolimab. This clonotype was sampled from an adult with an advanced solid tumor such as melanoma, head and neck, liver or kidney cancer. The DNA for the CDR3 is TGTGCCAGCAGCTATGGCGGCACAGATACGCAGTATTTT. It yields the protein CASSYGGTDTQYF.